Presented here are 3 T cell receptor beta chains from one specimen sequenced in a study of T cells in Graves' hyperthyroidism and ophthalmopathy. The investigators amplified TCR beta CDR3 regions from RNA transcripts. HTBI primers were used for first-round RT-PCR of the TCR CDR3. One entry per CDR3 protein, called by TCRdb with MiXCR from the multiplex PCR reads. This sample yields roughly 710,000 distinct CDR3 sequences, of which over 35% are seen a single time; around 30% belongs to the top ten. The sample was blood. The receptors derive from a middle-aged woman with Graves' hyperthyroidism.

The chain uses TRBV7-9 and TRBJ1-3, with D possibly matching TRBD1 (6 bases). The length of the CDR3 is 17 residues. The V end was cut by 1 base, the J end by 7 bases, with 20 bases between. Germline lookup yields CDR1 SEHNR and CDR2 FQNEAQ (reference sequence). The CDR3 region has the DNA TGTGCCAGCAGCTTAGGGGGCAGGGGAAAACTGACGAACACCATATATTTT. Amino acid sequence: CASSLGGRGKLTNTIYF.

The genes are TRBV15 and TRBJ2-5, with 10 bases lining up with TRBD1. TRBJ2-1 matches the DNA end more closely, so the J call is doubtful. Germline assignment: CDR1 LNHNV and CDR2 YYDKDF (reference sequence). The CDR3 covers 14 residues. The CDR3 DNA reads TGTGCCACCAGCATGGGACAGGGGAGGGGTGAGCAGTTCTTC. Amino acid sequence: CATSMGQGRGEQFF.

J is TRBJ1-3 and V is TRBV7-2, with 9 bases fitting TRBD1. Germline V gene lookup returns CDR1 SGHTA and CDR2 FQGNSA. V was pared by 4 bases and J by 0 bases, with 7 bases of the junction left unmatched. This CDR3 is built from 17 residues. CDR3 sequence reads: CASSYWDRAHSGNTIYF. DNA for the CDR3: TGTGCCAGCAGCTATTGGGACAGGGCACACTCTGGAAACACCATATATTTT.